The following is a TCR beta chain sequence with its context. The antigen remains undetermined. V gave up 6 bases and J gave up 3 bases; unmatched junction bases: 8. This CDR3 is 14 amino acids long. Germline V lookup: CDR1 KGHSH, CDR2 LQKENI. These data come from a study of cytomegalovirus exposure and HLA in healthy donors. Study observations and caveats: Serostatus for CMV was the only available immune exposure information. Presence/absence results assume similar sequencing depth per donor, which may not hold.

PCR primers comprised 60 Vbeta and 13 Jbeta primers. Sequenced by immunoSEQ multiplex PCR; TCRdb stores in-frame clones only, minus some. Of 95,000 to 150,000 clones in the sample, about four fifths are singletons; the top ten hold around 8%. This clonotype originated in a female donor in good health and CMV-seropositive. Input material: PBMCs. The chain uses TRBV18 and TRBJ2-7, with 7 bases lining up with TRBD1. The CDR3 spells CASSHGQEVYEQYF. The CDR3 coding sequence is TGTGCCAGCTCTCACGGACAGGAGGTCTACGAGCAGTACTTC.